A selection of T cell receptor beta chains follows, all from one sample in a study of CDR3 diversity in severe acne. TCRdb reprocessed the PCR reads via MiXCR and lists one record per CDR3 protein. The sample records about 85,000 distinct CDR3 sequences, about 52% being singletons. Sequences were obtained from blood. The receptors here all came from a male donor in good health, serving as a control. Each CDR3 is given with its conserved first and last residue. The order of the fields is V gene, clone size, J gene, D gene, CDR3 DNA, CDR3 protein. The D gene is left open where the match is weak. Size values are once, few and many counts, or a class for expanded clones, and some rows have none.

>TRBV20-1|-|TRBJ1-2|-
TGCAGTCATCATTCCACAGGGAACTATGGCTACACCTTC
CSHHSTGNYGYTF
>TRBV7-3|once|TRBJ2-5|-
TGTGCCAGCAGCTTAGGGGCGGCCCAGTACTTC
CASSLGAAQYF
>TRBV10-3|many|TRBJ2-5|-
TGTGCCATCAGTGAGGTAGCAGGGTCAGAGACCCAGTACTTC
CAISEVAGSETQYF
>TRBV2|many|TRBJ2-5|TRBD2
TGTGCCAGCAGGCCGGGACTAGCGAAGGGGGAGACCCAGTACTTC
CASRPGLAKGETQYF
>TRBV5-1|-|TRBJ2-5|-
TGCGCCAGCAGCTTGGCCCCCCCAGAGACCCAGTACTTC
CASSLAPPETQYF
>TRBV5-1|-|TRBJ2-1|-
TGCGCCAGCAGCCATCCGGCCTACTTGAACAATGGGCAGTTCTTC
CASSHPAYLNNGQFF
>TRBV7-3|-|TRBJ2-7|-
TGTGCCAGCAGCTTACAGGGGTTCTACGAGCAGTACTTC
CASSLQGFYEQYF
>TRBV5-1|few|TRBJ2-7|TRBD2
TGCGCCAGCAGCTTGGGGGAGCGGGATCTCTACGAGCAGTACTTC
CASSLGERDLYEQYF
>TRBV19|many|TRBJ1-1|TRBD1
TGTGCCAGTAGCGAACAGGGGGCGACTGAAGCTTTCTTT
CASSEQGATEAFF
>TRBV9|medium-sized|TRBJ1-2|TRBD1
TGTGCCAGCAGCGGCGGACAGGGGCGATATGGCTACACCTTC
CASSGGQGRYGYTF
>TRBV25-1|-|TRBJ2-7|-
TGTGCCAGCAGCAGCGAGGGCCTCTACGAGCAGTACTTC
CASSSEGLYEQYF
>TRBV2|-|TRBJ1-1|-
TGTGCCAGCTCACCCCGTGGGGTTGGGAACACTGAAGCTTTCTTT
CASSPRGVGNTEAFF
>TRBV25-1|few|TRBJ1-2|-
TGTGCCAGCAGTACCTCGACAGGTTACTATGGCTACACCTTC
CASSTSTGYYGYTF
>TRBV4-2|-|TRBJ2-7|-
TGTGCCAGCAGCCAAGGGCAGCACTTC
CASSQGQHF
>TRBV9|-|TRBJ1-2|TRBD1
TGTGCCAGCAGCGTTAGACCAGGGGGTAATGGCTACACCTTC
CASSVRPGGNGYTF
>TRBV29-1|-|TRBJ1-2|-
TGCAGCGTTCCCGGGACATACTCCTATGGCTACACCTTC
CSVPGTYSYGYTF
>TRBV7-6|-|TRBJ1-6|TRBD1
TGTGCCAGCAGCTTAGAAGGGACAGGGGGTTCACCCCTCCACTTT
CASSLEGTGGSPLHF
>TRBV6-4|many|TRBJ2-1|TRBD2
TGTGCCAGCAGTGACTCGGAGGGAGGGGAGCAGTTCTTC
CASSDSEGGEQFF
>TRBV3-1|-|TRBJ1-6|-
TGTGCCAGCAGCCTTTCTGATTCACCCCTCCACTTT
CASSLSDSPLHF
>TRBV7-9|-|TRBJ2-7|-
TGTGCCAGCAGTTTGTTTTCGGGACGGGCCTACGAGCAGTACTTC
CASSLFSGRAYEQYF
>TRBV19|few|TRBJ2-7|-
TGTGCCAGTAGTATGGGGGTCGCCGGCTACGAGCAGTACTTC
CASSMGVAGYEQYF
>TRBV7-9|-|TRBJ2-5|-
TGTGCCAGCAGCTTAGTCAGTACCCAGTACTTC
CASSLVSTQYF
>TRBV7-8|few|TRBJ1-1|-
TGTGCCAGCAGCTTAGATTCGTCAGGGGTTACTGAAGCTTTCTTT
CASSLDSSGVTEAFF
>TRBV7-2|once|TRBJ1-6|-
TGTGCCAGTACTCCAGGAGACTCCTATAATTCACCCCTCCACTTT
CASTPGDSYNSPLHF
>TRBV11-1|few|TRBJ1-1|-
TGTGCCAGCAGCCACAGACTCTGGGGAAATGAAGCTTTCTTT
CASSHRLWGNEAFF
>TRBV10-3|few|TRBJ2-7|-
TGTGCCATCAGTAGGCTAGCGAGCTCCTACGAGCAGTACTTC
CAISRLASSYEQYF
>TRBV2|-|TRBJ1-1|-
TGTGCCAGCACCGAGACTGAAGCTTTCTTT
CASTETEAFF
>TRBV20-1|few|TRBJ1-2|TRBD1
TGCATCTACCCGGGACAGAACTATGGCTACACCTTC
CIYPGQNYGYTF
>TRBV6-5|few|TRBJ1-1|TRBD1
TGTGCCAGCAGAAAAGGGGGCCAGGGCACTGAAGCTTTCTTT
CASRKGGQGTEAFF
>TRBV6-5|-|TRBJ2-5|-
TGTGCCAGCTCACGGGGCAACCAAGAGACCCAGTACTTC
CASSRGNQETQYF
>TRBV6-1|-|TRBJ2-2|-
TGTGCCAGCAGTTACTTATCGGGGCACCCGAACACCGGGGAGCTGTTTTTT
CASSYLSGHPNTGELFF
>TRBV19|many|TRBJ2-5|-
TGTGCCACCGGGACGGAGGTTCAAGAGACCCAGTACTTC
CATGTEVQETQYF
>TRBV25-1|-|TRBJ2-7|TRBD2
TGTGCCAGCTCCCCGGGACTAGCGGAGTACTTC
CASSPGLAEYF
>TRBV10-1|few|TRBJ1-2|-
TGCGCCAGCAGACCAACAGAAGACTATGGCTACACCTTC
CASRPTEDYGYTF
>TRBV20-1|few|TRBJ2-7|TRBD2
TGCAGTGCATTAGCGGGAGCTACCTACGAGCAGTACTTC
CSALAGATYEQYF
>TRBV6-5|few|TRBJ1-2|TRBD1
TGTGCCAGCAGTCCGGGACAGGGCCTTCCGAGCTACACCTTC
CASSPGQGLPSYTF
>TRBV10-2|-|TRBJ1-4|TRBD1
TGCGCCAGCAGTGGCTACAGACAGGGGGCCTGTGAAAAACTGTTCTTT
CASSGYRQGACEKLFF
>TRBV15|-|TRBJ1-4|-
TGTGCCACCAGCGAGGAGACGGGTGAAAAACTGTCTTTT
CATSEETGEKLSF
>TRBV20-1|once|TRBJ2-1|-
TGCAGTGCTAGAGCCCACACAGGGAGTATTGCCAATGAGCAGTTCTTC
CSARAHTGSIANEQFF
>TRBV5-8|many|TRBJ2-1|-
TGTGCCAGCAGCCCCCAGGGGAGCTCCTACAATGAGCAGTTCTTC
CASSPQGSSYNEQFF
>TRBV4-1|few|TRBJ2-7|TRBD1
TGCGCCAGCAGCCAGAGTCTGGTAGGGACAGCATCCTACGAGCAGTACTTC
CASSQSLVGTASYEQYF
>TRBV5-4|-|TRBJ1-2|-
TGTGCCAGCAGCTTCGTAGGCGGGAACTATGGCTACACCTTC
CASSFVGGNYGYTF
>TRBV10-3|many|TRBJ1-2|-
TGTGCCATCAGTGAGGACAGAGGTCGTGGCTACACCTTC
CAISEDRGRGYTF
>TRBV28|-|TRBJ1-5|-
TGTGCCAGCAGCCCGGAAAAGGGGTTCAATCAGCCCCAGCATTTT
CASSPEKGFNQPQHF
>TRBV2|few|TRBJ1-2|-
TGTGCCAGCAGCGAGGGCTCGAACTATGGCTACACCTTC
CASSEGSNYGYTF
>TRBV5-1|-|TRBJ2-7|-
TGCGCCAGCACCCTCACTCCGTCCTACGAGCAGTACTTC
CASTLTPSYEQYF